The following is a TCR beta chain sequence with its context. The CDR3 length is 17 residues. CDR1 and CDR2 (germline): ENHRY, SYGVKD. Trimming cost V 10 bases and J 1 base; bases outside gene matches: 12. The table came from immunoSEQ multiplex PCR; TCRdb's copy has only in-frame clones and leaves some out. The repertoire holds some 39,000 clones, with 90% to 95% as singletons. The data originate from a study of T cell changes during pregnancy in multiple sclerosis. The chain links TRBV10-3 to TRBJ2-1; 11 bases are a match to TRBD1. The source material was CD4+ T cells from peripheral blood mononuclear cells, sampled in the second trimester of pregnancy. The sequence was collected from a female donor in good health, enrolled as a control in a pregnancy study. CDR3 region: CASEDRGRPGSYNEQFF. CDR3 bases: TGTGCCAGCGAGGACAGGGGGCGCCCCGGGTCCTACAATGAGCAGTTCTTC.